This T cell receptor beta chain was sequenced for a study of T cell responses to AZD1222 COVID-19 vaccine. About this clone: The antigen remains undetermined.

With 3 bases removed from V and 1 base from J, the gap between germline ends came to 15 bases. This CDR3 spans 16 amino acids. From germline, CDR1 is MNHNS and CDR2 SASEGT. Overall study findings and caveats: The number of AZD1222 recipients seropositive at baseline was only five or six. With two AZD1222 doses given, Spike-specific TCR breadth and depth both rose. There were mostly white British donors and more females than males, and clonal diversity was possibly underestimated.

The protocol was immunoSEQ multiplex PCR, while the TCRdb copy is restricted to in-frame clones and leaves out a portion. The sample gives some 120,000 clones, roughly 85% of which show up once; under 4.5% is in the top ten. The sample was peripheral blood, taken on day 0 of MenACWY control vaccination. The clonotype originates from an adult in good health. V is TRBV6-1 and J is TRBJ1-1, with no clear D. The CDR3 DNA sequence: TGTGCCAGCAGTGAGACCCGGCGGGCGGGGAACACTGAAGCTTTCTTT. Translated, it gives CASSETRRAGNTEAFF.